The present T cell receptor beta chain was sequenced within a study of blood T cell repertoires in COVID-19. Study context: The United States, Italy and Spain provided the acute and convalescent COVID-19 samples. Sources were T cells, B-cell-depleted T cells, or PBMCs; the material itself was cDNA or gDNA.

This clone was seen only once. Germline CDR1 SGHAT, CDR2 FQNNGV. The trim removed 1 base at V and 9 bases at J, leaving 13 bases unmatched. The CDR3 has 17 amino acids. In the original processing: Counts of nucleated cells, estimated from reference gene primer amplification, were obtained. Assay: immunoSEQ multiplex PCR; the TCRdb copy retains only in-frame clones and omits some. The D gene and trimming were derived from the DNA, and the V and J assignments and clone size from that table. The profile shows roughly 80,000 clones, roughly 82% of them singletons. The clonotype was recovered from a man older than 75 with acute or convalescent COVID-19. The chain recombines TRBV11-2 with TRBJ2-3, with 10 bases fitting TRBD2. Sequences were obtained from peripheral blood. This chain's CDR3 is CASSLVPSGGRRETQYF. CDR3 nucleotides: TGTGCCAGCAGCTTAGTTCCTAGCGGGGGCCGTCGGGAAACGCAGTATTTT. Supplemented by reference TRBV11-2 and TRBJ2-3, the full variable domain reads EAGVAQSPRYKIIEKRQSVAFWCNPISGHATLYWYQQILGQGPKLLIQFQNNGVVDDSQLPKDRFSAERLKGVDSTLKIQPAKLEDSAVYLCASSLVPSGGRRETQYFGPGTRLTVL.